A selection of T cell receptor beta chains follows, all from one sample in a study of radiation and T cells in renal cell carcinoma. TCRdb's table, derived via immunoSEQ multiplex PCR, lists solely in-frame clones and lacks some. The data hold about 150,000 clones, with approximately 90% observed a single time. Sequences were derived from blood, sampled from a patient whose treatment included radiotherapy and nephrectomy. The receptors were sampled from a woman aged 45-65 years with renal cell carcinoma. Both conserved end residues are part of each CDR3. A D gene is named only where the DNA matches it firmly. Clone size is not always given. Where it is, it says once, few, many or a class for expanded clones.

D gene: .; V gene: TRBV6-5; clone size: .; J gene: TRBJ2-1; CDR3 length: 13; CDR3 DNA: TGTGCCAGCAGCCCATTGGGGCGGAATGAGCAGTTCTTC; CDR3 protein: CASSPLGRNEQFF
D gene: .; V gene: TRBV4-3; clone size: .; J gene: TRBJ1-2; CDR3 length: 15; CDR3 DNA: TGCGCCAGCAGCCAAGTGCTCGGGGGCCCCTATGGCTACACCTTC; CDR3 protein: CASSQVLGGPYGYTF
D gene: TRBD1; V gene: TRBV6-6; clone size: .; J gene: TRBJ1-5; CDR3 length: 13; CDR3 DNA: TGTGCCACCCGACAGGGAAGCAATCAGCCCCAGCATTTT; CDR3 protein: CATRQGSNQPQHF
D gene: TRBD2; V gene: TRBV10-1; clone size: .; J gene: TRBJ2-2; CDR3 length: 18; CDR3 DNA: TGCGCCAGCAGTGGGACTAGCGGGGGGCCCGGAGCCACCGGGGAGCTGTTTTTT; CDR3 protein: CASSGTSGGPGATGELFF
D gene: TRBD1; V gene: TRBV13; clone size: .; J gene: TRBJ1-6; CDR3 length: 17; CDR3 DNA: TGTGCCAGCAGCTCGCGACTCGGACAGGGGTTTAATTCACCCCTCCACTTT; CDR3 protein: CASSSRLGQGFNSPLHF
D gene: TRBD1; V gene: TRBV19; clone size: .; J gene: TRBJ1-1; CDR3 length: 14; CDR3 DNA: TGTGCCAGTAGTCTAAACCTGGGACAGGGAAAAGCTTTCTTT; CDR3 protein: CASSLNLGQGKAFF
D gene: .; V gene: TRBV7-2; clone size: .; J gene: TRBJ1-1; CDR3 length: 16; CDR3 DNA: TGTGCCAGCAGCTTATCAGTAGGGACACAGAACACTGAAGCTTTCTTT; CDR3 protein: CASSLSVGTQNTEAFF
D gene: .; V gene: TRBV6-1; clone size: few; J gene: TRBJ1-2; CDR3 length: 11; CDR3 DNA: TGTGCCAGCAGGAATGCGGATGGCTACACCTTC; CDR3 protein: CASRNADGYTF
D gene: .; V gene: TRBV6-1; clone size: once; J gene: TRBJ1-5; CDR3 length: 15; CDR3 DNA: TGTGCCAGCATAGCCCCCGGAAGGGGCGACCAGCCCCAGCATTTT; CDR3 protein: CASIAPGRGDQPQHF
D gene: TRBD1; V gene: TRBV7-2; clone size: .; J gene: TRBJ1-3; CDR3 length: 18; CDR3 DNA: TGTGCCAGCAGCTTAGTGCAGGGGGGACCCAGCTCTGGAAACACCATATATTTT; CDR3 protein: CASSLVQGGPSSGNTIYF
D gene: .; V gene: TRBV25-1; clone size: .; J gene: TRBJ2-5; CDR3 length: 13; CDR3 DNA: TGTGCCAGCAGTGCGGCGATGGGAGAGACCCAGTACTTC; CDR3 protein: CASSAAMGETQYF
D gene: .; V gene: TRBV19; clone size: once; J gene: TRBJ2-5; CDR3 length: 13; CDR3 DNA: TGTGCCAGTAGTATAGGGACCTCCCGAGCCCAGTACTTC; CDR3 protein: CASSIGTSRAQYF
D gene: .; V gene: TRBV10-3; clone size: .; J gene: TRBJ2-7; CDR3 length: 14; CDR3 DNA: TGTGCCATCGGCCCCGGGCCTACTATCGGGGAGCAGTACTTC; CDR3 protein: CAIGPGPTIGEQYF
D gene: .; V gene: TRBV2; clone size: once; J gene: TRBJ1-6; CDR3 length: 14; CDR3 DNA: TGTGCCAGCAGTAGGACGGGTGAAAGGTCACCCCTCCACTTT; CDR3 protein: CASSRTGERSPLHF
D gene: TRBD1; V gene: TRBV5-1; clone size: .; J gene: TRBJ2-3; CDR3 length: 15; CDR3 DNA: TGCGCCAGCAGCGCCGACGGGACAGGGGGAGATACGCAGTATTTT; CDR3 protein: CASSADGTGGDTQYF
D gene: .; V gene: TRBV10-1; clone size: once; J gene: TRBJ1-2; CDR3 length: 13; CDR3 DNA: TGCGCCAGCAGTGAGTCAGGCCCCCATGGCTACACCTTC; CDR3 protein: CASSESGPHGYTF
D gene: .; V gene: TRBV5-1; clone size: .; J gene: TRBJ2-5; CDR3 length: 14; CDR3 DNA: TGCGCCAGCAGCTTGGCGTTACTCCGGGAGACCCAGTACTTC; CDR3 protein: CASSLALLRETQYF
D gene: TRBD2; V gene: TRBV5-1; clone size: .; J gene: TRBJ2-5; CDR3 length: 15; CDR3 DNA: TGCGCCAGCAGCTCACTAGCGGGGGGGCAAGAGACCCAGTACTTC; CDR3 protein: CASSSLAGGQETQYF
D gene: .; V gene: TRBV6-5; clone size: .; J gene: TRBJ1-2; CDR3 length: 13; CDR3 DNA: TGTGCCAGCAGCCTGGACGCCGCCTTTGGCTACACCTTC; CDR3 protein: CASSLDAAFGYTF
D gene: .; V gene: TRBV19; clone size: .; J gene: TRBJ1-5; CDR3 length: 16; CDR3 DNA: TGTGCCAGTAGTACACTGGGGGGGCGCGACAATCAGCCCCAGCATTTT; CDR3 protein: CASSTLGGRDNQPQHF
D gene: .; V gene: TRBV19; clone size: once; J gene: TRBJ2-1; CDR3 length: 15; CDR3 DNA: TGTGCCAGTAGTATGAGGGCGGGTACCCCCAATGAGCAGTTCTTC; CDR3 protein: CASSMRAGTPNEQFF
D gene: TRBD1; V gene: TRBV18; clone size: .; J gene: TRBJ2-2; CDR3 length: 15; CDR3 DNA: TGTGCCAGCTCCCCGGGACAGCCAAACACCGGGGAGCTGTTTTTT; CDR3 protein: CASSPGQPNTGELFF
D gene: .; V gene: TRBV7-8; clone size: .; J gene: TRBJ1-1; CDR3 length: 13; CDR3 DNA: TGTGCCAGCAGCTTAAATACCGATTACGGAGCTTTCTTT; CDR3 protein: CASSLNTDYGAFF
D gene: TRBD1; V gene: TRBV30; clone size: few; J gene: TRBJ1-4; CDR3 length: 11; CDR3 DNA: TGTGCTACCGGACAGGATGAAAAACTGTTTTTT; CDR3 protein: CATGQDEKLFF
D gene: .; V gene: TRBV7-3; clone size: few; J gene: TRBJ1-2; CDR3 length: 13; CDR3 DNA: TGTGCCAGCAGCTTAGGGCAGGGGAGTGGCTACACCTTC; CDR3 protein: CASSLGQGSGYTF